This T cell receptor (beta chain) was sequenced for a study of T cell repertoires in cytomegalovirus infection. Whole-study context: A matching HLA type, together with CMV infection, was signaled by public TCR beta signatures. Study-level results: Summed frequency of public TCR beta families distinguished CMV carriers with the relevant HLA.

MiXCR, run by TCRdb on the reads, gives a single entry per CDR3 protein. The data show 300,000 or so distinct CDR3 sequences, around a quarter seen once. Turning to this clonotype: Its antigen is as yet unknown.

Germline trimming cut 1 base from V and 4 bases from J; bases unmatched to any gene: 7. The CDR3 length is 15 residues. Germline values: CDR1 SGHDT, CDR2 YYEEEE. The sample in question was cultured PBMCs, obtained from culture after CMV antigen stimulation. The TCR sequence derives from a human donor in good health (CMV status not recorded). Some clones in this sample may be carry-over from other donors' samples. The V and J genes are TRBV5-6 and TRBJ2-5; TRBD2 aligns across 7 bases. CDR3 coding DNA: TGTGCCAGCAGCTTGTTTGGGGGAGGGCCAGAGACCCAGTACTTC. Protein product: CASSLFGGGPETQYF.